This T cell receptor beta chain was profiled in a study of T cells in Graves' hyperthyroidism and ophthalmopathy. The ends were cut back, 4 bases at V and 5 bases at J, with 12 bases in the middle. Germline V gives CDR1 SQVTM, CDR2 ANQGSEA. The CDR3 loop spans 12 amino acids. RNA transcripts yielded amplified TCR beta CDR3 regions. The study used the HTBI primer set for a first-round RT-PCR of the TCR CDR3. TCRdb reprocessed the multiplex PCR reads via MiXCR and lists one record per CDR3 protein. Of about 260,000 distinct CDR3 sequences listed, roughly 15% are singletons. This clonotype came up a few times.

Material: blood. The TCR sequence derives from a woman aged 18-35 years with Graves' ophthalmopathy. The chain links TRBV29-1 to TRBJ2-7; D is ambiguous. The CDR3 DNA follows: TGCAGCGTTGTCTCCTATAGCCACGAGCAGTACTTC. This sequence encodes CSVVSYSHEQYF.